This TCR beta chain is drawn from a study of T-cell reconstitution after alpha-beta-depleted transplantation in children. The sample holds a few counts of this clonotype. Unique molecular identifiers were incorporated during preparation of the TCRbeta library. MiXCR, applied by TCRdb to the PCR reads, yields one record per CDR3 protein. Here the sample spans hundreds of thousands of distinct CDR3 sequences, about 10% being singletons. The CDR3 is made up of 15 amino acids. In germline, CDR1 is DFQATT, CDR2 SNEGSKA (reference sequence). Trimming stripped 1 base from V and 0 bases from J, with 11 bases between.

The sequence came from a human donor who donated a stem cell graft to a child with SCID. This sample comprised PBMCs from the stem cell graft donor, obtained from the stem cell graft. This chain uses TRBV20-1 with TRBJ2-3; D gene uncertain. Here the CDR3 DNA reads TGCAGTGCTAGAGGTCAGGCCACTAGCACAGATACGCAGTATTTT. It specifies CSARGQATSTDTQYF.